This T cell receptor (beta chain) emerged from a study of glioma-infiltrating T cells. Regarding the study as a whole: Gliomas, especially low-grade, showed above-expected tissue-blood divergence; non-neoplastic patients showed below. CDR3 overlap between tissue and blood was very small.

Amplification of TCR alpha and beta CDR3 regions from RNA used iRepertoire nested multiplex PCR. Input was about 95-400 ng of tissue mRNA or PBMC total RNA. TCRdb reprocessed the multiplex PCR reads via MiXCR and lists one record per CDR3 protein. The sample has fewer than 250,000 distinct CDR3 sequences, over 30% seen once. The V end lost 5 bases, the J end lost 5 bases, and 18 bases lay between the germline ends. This CDR3 has 14 residues. CDR1 SQVTM and CDR2 ANQGSEA come from the germline V gene. Points on this clonotype: What it binds is unknown.

The gene calls are TRBV29-1 and TRBJ1-2; D gene ambiguous. The clonotype originates from a human donor with low-grade glioma or glioblastoma, undergoing nonglioma brain surgery, or in good health (not recorded which). The sequenced sample was glioma tissue, nonneoplastic brain tissue, or PBMCs (not recorded which). This CDR3 is CSVPSSGAAYGYTF. The CDR3 nucleotides read TGCAGCGTTCCGTCTTCCGGAGCAGCTTATGGCTACACCTTC.